This T cell receptor beta chain comes out of a study of shared clonotypes between healthy human individuals. In the case of this clone: The antigen is unknown.

The germline V gene has CDR1 SGHDT and CDR2 YYEEEE. The CDR3 runs to 16 residues. V was clipped by 4 bases and J by 3 bases, with 17 bases between them. The material for each subset, its genomic DNA, was split evenly across several immunoSEQ plates. Sorted-subset replicate PCR reactions were performed with approximately 0.2 ug DNA, corresponding to roughly 27,000 T cell genomes. Data came from immunoSEQ multiplex PCR; TCRdb stores just in-frame clones and leaves some out. The top ten clones hold around 0.4% of a sample with 2.3 million or so clones, more than 85% of them seen once. Notes on the study in general: Larger estimated richness was generally seen in naive subsets than in memory subsets. An expected dependence of interdonor clonotype sharing on sequencing depth was noted.

Sequencing used naive CD4+ T cells from PBMCs. Noted subset: CD45RA+ positively selected. This TCR was sampled from a man aged 18 to 30 in good health. Some clones in this sample may be carry-over from other donors' samples. V usage is TRBV5-6 and J usage is TRBJ2-4; weak D call: TRBD1 (6 bases). CDR3 region: CASSRGRRGHKNIQYF. CDR3 coding DNA: TGTGCCAGCAGCCGGGGCCGACGGGGACACAAAAACATTCAGTACTTC.